This entry features one TCR beta chain sequence. The CDR3 covers 15 residues. The junction had 2 bases not matched to a gene; V was cut back by 2 bases and J by 6 bases. The germline V gene encodes CDR1 MRHNA and CDR2 SNTAGT. Produced via immunoSEQ multiplex PCR; TCRdb's table is partial and in-frame only. Here the sample spans 100,000 to 150,000 clones, approximately 84% being singletons. This sample was included in a study of control samples from healthy donors and cancer patients. The TCR was taken from a man younger than 35 in good health. This sequence joins TRBV6-4 and TRBJ2-2, with 11 bases fitting TRBD1. Sequencing input: blood. CDR3: CASSDRTGGSGELFF. DNA of the CDR3: TGTGCCAGCAGTGACAGGACAGGGGGCTCCGGGGAGCTGTTTTTT.